The present TCR beta chain was sequenced within a study of brain T cells in children with intractable seizures. Overall study results and limits: Pre-surgery blood may have been undersampled, hiding some clones. Patients' HCMV serostatus was unknown; virus specificity rests on CDR3 similarity alone.

The time point is: blood from clinic visit 5 months post-surgery; TSC patient then seizure free. The sequenced cases were selected for having the highest brain T cell transcript signatures. Patients received at least one anti-epileptic drug before surgery. Some clones are missing from TCRdb's copy, which holds only in-frame ones; the method was immunoSEQ multiplex PCR. Counted here are 340,000 or so clones, nearly 95% occurring once; the ten biggest clones make up 5% to 7%. The CDR3 extends over 16 amino acids. The germline V gene has CDR1 MNHNY and CDR2 SVGAGI (reference sequence). Trimming stripped 1 base from V and 9 bases from J, with 22 bases between. For this clone: Its matching antigen is unknown.

The chain has TRBV6-6 and TRBJ2-7; D is tentatively TRBD1 or TRBD2 (6 bases each). This sequence originates from a boy less than two years old with tuberous sclerosis and intractable seizures. Sequences were derived from peripheral blood, sampled 5 to 6 months after surgery. CDR3 sequence: CASSYWGASALEGQYF. In DNA form, the CDR3 reads TGTGCCAGCAGTTACTGGGGGGCTAGCGCCCTCGAGGGGCAGTACTTC.